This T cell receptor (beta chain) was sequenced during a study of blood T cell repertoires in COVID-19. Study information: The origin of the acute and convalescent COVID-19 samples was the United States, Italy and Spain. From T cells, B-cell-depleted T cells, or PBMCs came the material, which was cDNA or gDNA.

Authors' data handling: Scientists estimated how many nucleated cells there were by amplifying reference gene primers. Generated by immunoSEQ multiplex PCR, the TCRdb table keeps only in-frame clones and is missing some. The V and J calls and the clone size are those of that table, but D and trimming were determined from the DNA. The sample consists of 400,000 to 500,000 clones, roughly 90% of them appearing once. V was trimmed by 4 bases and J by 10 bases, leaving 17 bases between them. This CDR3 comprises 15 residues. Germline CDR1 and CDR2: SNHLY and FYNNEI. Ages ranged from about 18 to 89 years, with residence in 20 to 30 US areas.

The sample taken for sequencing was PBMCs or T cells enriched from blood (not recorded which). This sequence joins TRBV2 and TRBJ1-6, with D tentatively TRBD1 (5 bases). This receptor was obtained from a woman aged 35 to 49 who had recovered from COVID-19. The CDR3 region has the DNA TGTGCCAGCAGTGGGTCCAGGGAAGGGAAATCACCCCTCCACTTT. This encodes CASSGSREGKSPLHF.